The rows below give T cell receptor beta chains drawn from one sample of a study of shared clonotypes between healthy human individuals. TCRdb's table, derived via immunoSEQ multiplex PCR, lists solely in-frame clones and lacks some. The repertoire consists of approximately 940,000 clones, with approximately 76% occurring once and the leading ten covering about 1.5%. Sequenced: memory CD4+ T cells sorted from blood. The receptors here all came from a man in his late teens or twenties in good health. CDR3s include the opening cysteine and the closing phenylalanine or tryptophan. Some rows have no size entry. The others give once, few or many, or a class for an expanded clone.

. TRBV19 CASSISLAGRFSSTDTQYF
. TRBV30 CAWSGMRAYGYTF
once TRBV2 CASRYRRQFF
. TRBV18 CASSPPPDYNEQFF
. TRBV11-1 CASSSTRGLGELFF
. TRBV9 CASSVDGTSYEQYF
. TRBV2 CASRRTSGAYEQYF
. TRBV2 CASRGSPGTDTQYF
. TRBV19 CASSISQAGVTAYNEQFF
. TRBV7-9 CASGPMSGNTIYF
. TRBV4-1 CASSQDWPGYQPQHF
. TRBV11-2 CASSPGTWEPTNEKLFF
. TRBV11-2 CASSQNNPSTDTQYF
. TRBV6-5 CASSSDRGRVETQYF
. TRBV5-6 CASSLAQGAAGNTIYF
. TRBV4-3 CASSQDAGSYEQYF
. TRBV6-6 CASRGGLSNTEAFF
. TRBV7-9 CASSSGDSHSGNTIYF
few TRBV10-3 CAISDFGVNSPLHF
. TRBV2 CASSSTGSPEAFF
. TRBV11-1 CASSHVQGFTGELFF
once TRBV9 CASSFGQGTDEQYF
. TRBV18 CASSRQGSAGNTIYF
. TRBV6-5 CASSSGLAGARFEQFF
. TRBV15 CATSRDTGMVETQYF
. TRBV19 CASITMVQFEQFF
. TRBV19 CASSRQLFYGYTF
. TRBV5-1 CASSLGQGGRDTQYF
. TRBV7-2 CASSLGGGYGYTF
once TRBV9 CASSVELMDSPLHF
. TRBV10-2 CASSESRDGSSEQYF
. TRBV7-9 CASSPRAGENIQYF
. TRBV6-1 CASVQNTGELFF
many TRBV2 CASSRDSQETQYF
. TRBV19 CASSIRERNTIYF
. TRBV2 CASRGQGEQFF
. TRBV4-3 CASSRGTPSTDTQYF
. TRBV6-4 CASSDSMRGQGTGELFF
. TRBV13 CASSFRGNEQFF
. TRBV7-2 CASSLGGINSPLHF
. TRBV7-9 CASSLGTRGNAGYTF
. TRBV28 CASSLSRWGNLRDEKLFF
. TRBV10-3 CAISVSDSLSSPLHF